The 9 T cell receptor beta chains below come from one sample, sequenced in a study of shared clonotypes between healthy human individuals. TCRdb's copy holds only in-frame clones and misses some; the assay was immunoSEQ multiplex PCR. The sample has around 940,000 clones, 70% to 85% seen once. Material: memory CD4+ T cells sorted from blood. Subset meaning: CD45RA-negative fraction. The receptors come from a man between 18 and 35 years old in good health.

This chain uses TRBV4-1 with TRBJ1-2, with D perhaps TRBD1 (6 bases). Trimming pared 4 bases from V and 0 bases from J, leaving 12 bases between. The CDR3 runs 15 residues. Germline V lookup: CDR1 MGHRA, CDR2 YSYEKL. In DNA form, the CDR3 reads TGCGCCAGCAGCCGCTTAGGGACATCTAACTATGGCTACACCTTC. Encoded protein: CASSRLGTSNYGYTF.

This chain joins TRBV5-1 and TRBJ1-2; no reliable D call. Trimming removed 0 bases from V and 8 bases from J, with 8 bases in between. Germline V gene data show CDR1 as SGHRS and CDR2 as YFSETQ. This CDR3 spans 12 amino acids. CDR3 region: CASSLDLGGYTF. CDR3 bases: TGCGCCAGCAGCTTGGATCTGGGAGGCTACACCTTC. The variable domain in full, with the rest retrieved from reference TRBV5-1 and TRBJ1-2, is KAGVTQTPRYLIKTRGQQVTLSCSPISGHRSVSWYQQTPGQGLQFLFEYFSETQRNKGNFPGRFSGRQFSNSRSEMNVSTLELGDSALYLCASSLDLGGYTFGSGTRLTVV.

This clone was found a few times. The genes are TRBV7-9 and TRBJ2-6, with a possible D match to TRBD1 (6 bases). In germline, CDR1 is SEHNR, CDR2 FQNEAQ (reference sequence). V lost 6 bases to trimming and J lost 3 bases, with 15 bases between them. The CDR3 runs 16 residues. The DNA for the CDR3 is TGTGCCAGCAGTTCAGCTCAGGGGAATGGGGCCAACGTCCTGACTTTC. It yields the protein CASSSAQGNGANVLTF. Together with reference TRBV7-9 and TRBJ2-6, the CDR3 gives the full variable domain: DTGVSQNPRHKITKRGQNVTFRCDPISEHNRLYWYRQTLGQGPEFLTYFQNEAQLEKSRLLSDRFSAERPKGSFSTLEIQRTEQGDSAMYLCASSSAQGNGANVLTFGAGSRLTVL.

The rearrangement joins TRBV6-6 to TRBJ2-7; D is uncertain. Trimming removed 0 bases from V and 0 bases from J, with 12 bases in between. There are 16 residues in the CDR3. Germline loops: CDR1 MNHNY, CDR2 SVGAGI (reference sequence). CDR3 protein: CASSYSLSVSSYEQYF. In nucleotides, the CDR3 is TGTGCCAGCAGTTACTCCCTAAGCGTGAGCTCCTACGAGCAGTACTTC.

The chain carries TRBV11-2 and TRBJ1-2, with 9 positions matching TRBD1. The germline V gene encodes CDR1 SGHAT and CDR2 FQNNGV. Losses at the gene ends were 5 bases for V and 4 bases for J; bases not matched to a gene: 5. The CDR3 consists of 14 residues. The CDR3 protein is CASSVDRGSYGYTF. The CDR3 DNA reads as TGTGCCAGCAGCGTCGACAGGGGGTCCTATGGCTACACCTTC.

The gene calls are TRBV2 and TRBJ1-1, with TRBD1 matching over 9 bases. J was trimmed by 4 bases and V by 5 bases; bases with no gene match: 5. From germline, CDR1 is SNHLY and CDR2 FYNNEI. There are 14 residues in the CDR3. The CDR3 loop reads CASSSGTGSTEAFF. CDR3 sequence (DNA): TGTGCCAGCAGTTCCGGGACAGGGAGCACTGAAGCTTTCTTT. The full variable domain, with the rest looked up from reference TRBV2 and TRBJ1-1, is EPEVTQTPSHQVTQMGQEVILRCVPISNHLYFYWYRQILGQKVEFLVSFYNNEISEKSEIFDDQFSVERPDGSNFTLKIRSTKLEDSAMYFCASSSGTGSTEAFFGQGTRLTVV.

This clone was detected only once. The rearrangement joins TRBV30 to TRBJ2-6; 7 bases are a match to TRBD1. CDR1 and CDR2 from the germline V gene are GTSNPN and SVGIG (reference sequence). This CDR3 spans 18 amino acids. V was pared by 0 bases and J by 4 bases, with 12 bases of the junction left unmatched. CDR3 nucleotide sequence: TGTGCCTGGAGTGTACGAGGGCGACAGGGTTCCGGGGCCAACGTCCTGACTTTC. Amino acid sequence: CAWSVRGRQGSGANVLTF.

This chain joins TRBV30 and TRBJ2-2; D is unclear. Trimming stripped 0 bases from V and 8 bases from J, with 10 bases between. The CDR3 length is 13 residues. The germline CDR1 and CDR2 sequences are GTSNPN and SVGIG (reference sequence). CDR3: CAWSVQLRGELFF. DNA for the CDR3: TGTGCCTGGAGTGTACAACTCCGAGGGGAGCTGTTTTTT.

The chain has TRBV2 and TRBJ1-4, with unresolved D. Between the trimmed V and J ends, which lost 2 bases and 12 bases, there was a span of 7 bases. The CDR3 covers 11 residues. Germline V lookup: CDR1 SNHLY, CDR2 FYNNEI. CDR3 sequence reads: CASSERRQLFF. The CDR3, as DNA: TGTGCCAGCAGTGAACGAAGGCAACTGTTTTTT.